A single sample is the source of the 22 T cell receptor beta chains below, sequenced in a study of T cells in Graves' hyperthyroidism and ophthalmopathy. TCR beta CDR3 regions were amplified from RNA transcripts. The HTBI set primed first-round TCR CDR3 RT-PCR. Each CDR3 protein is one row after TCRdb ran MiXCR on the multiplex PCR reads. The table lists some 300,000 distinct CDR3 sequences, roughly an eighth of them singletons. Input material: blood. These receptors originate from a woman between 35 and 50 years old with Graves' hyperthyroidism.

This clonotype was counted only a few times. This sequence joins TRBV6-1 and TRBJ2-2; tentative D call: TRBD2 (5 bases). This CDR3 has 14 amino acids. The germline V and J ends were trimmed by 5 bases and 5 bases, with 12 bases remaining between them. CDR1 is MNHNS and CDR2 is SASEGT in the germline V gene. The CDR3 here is CASSLQLGTGELFF. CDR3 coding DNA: TGTGCCAGCAGTCTCCAACTAGGGACCGGGGAGCTGTTTTTT.

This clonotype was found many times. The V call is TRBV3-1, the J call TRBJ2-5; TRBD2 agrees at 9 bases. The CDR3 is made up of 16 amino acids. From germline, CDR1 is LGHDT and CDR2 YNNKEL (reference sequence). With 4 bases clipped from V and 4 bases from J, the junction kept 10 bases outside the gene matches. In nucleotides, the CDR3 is TGTGCCAGCAGCCCCGGGGCGGGGGGGGTGGCAGAGACCCAGTACTTC. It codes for CASSPGAGGVAETQYF.

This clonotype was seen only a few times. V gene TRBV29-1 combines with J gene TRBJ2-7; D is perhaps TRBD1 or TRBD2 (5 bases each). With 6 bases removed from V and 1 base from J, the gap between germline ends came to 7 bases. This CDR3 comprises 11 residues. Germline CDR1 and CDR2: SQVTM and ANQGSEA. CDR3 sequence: CSVGVSYEQYF. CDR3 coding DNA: TGCAGCGTGGGGGTTTCCTACGAGCAGTACTTC.

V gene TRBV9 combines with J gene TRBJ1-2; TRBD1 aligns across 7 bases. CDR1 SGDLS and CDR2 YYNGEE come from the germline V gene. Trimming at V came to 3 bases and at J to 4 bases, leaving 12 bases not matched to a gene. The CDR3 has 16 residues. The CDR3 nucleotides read TGTGCCAGCAGCGCCGGGACAGTCAACCGCCCCTATGGCTACACCTTC. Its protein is CASSAGTVNRPYGYTF.

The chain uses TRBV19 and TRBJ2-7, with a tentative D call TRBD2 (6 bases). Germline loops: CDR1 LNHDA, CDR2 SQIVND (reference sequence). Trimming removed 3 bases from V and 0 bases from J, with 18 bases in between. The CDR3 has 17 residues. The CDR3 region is CASSMQLGLTSSYEQYF. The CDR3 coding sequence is TGTGCCAGTAGTATGCAGCTGGGACTTACGAGCTCCTACGAGCAGTACTTC.

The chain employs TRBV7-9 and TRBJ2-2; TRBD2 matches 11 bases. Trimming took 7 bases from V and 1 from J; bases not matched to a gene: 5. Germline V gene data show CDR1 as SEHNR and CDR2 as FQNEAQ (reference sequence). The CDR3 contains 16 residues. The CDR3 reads CASIGTSGVNTGELFF. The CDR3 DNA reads TGTGCCAGCATCGGGACTAGCGGAGTGAACACCGGGGAGCTGTTTTTT.

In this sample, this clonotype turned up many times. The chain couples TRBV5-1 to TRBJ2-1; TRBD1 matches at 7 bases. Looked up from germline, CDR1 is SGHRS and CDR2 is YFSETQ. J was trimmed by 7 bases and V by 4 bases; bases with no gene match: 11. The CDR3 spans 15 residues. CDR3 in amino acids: CASSKHRQGRNEQFF. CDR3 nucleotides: TGCGCCAGCAGCAAACACCGACAGGGCAGGAATGAGCAGTTCTTC.

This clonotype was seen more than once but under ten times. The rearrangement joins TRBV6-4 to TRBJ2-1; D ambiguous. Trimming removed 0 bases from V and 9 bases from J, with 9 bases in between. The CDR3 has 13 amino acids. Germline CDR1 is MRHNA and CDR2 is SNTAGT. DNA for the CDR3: TGTGCCAGCAGTGACTCTACTAATTCTGAGCAGTTCTTC. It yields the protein CASSDSTNSEQFF.

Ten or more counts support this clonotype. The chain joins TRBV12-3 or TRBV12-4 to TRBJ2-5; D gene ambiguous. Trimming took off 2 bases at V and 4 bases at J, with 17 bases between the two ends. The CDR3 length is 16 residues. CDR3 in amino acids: CASSLSLPPAPETQYF. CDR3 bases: TGTGCCAGCAGTTTATCTCTCCCGCCAGCCCCAGAGACCCAGTACTTC.

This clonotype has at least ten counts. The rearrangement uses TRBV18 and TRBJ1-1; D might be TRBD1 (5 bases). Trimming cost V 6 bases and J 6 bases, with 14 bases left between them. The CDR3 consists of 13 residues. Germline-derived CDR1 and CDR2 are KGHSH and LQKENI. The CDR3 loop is CASSPVRDAEAFF. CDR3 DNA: TGTGCCAGCTCCCCCGTAAGGGACGCTGAAGCTTTCTTT.

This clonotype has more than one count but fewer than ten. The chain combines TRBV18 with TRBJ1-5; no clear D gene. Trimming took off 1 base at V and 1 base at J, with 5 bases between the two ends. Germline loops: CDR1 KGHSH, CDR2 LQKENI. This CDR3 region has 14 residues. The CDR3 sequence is CASSPRTSNQPQHF. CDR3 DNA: TGTGCCAGCTCACCACGGACGAGCAATCAGCCCCAGCATTTT.

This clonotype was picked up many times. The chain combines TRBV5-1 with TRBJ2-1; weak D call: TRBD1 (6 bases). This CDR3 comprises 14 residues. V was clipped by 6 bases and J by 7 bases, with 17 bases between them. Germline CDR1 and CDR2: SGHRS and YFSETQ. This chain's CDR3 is CASTYGQRGNEQFF. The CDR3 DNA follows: TGCGCCAGCACCTACGGACAGAGAGGAAATGAGCAGTTCTTC.

The DNA of the CDR3 is TGTGCCAGCAGTACGGGTTATGAATCCTACGAGCAGTACTTC. Amino acids: CASSTGYESYEQYF. This chain joins TRBV5-8 and TRBJ2-7; no definite D call. The CDR3 totals 14 residues. CDR1 SGHTS and CDR2 YDEGEE come from the germline V gene. Trimming took 5 bases from V and 1 from J, leaving 13 bases between them. The entire variable domain, with the rest obtained from reference TRBV5-8 and TRBJ2-7, is as follows: EAGVTQSPTHLIKTRGQQATLRCSPISGHTSVYWYQQALGLGLQFLLWYDEGEERNRGNFPPRFSGRQFPNYSSELNVNALELEDSALYLCASSTGYESYEQYFGPGTRLTVT.

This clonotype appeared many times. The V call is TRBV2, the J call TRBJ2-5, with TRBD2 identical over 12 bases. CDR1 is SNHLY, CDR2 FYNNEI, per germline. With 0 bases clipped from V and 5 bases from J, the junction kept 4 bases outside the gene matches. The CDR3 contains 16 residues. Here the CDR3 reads CASSEAGLAGMETQYF. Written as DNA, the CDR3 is TGTGCCAGCAGTGAAGCCGGACTAGCGGGAATGGAGACCCAGTACTTC.

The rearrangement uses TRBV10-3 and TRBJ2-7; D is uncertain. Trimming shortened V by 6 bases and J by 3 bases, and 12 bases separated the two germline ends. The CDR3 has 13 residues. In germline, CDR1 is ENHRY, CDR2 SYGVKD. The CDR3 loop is CAISDGYCYEQYF. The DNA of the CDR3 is TGTGCCATCAGCGACGGTTACTGCTACGAGCAGTACTTC.

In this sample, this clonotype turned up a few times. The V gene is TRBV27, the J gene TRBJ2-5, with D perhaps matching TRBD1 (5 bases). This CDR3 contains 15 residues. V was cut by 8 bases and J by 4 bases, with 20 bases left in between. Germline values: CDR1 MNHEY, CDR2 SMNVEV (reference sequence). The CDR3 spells CASSPSEPRGETQYF. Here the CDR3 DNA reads TGTGCCAGCTCACCCTCGGAACCAAGGGGAGAGACCCAGTACTTC.

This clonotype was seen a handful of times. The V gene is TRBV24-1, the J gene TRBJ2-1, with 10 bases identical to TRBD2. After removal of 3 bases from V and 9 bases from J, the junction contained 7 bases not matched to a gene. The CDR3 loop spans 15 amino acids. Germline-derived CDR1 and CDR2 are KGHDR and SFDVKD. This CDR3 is CATSDPSGSAGEQFF. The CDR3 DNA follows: TGTGCCACCAGTGATCCTAGCGGGAGCGCTGGTGAGCAGTTCTTC.

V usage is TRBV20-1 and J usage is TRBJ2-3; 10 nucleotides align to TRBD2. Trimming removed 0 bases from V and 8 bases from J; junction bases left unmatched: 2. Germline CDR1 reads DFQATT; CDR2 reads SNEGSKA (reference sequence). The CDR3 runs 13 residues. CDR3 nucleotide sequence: TGCAGTGCTAGAGATAGCGGGAGGCCTACGCAGTATTTT. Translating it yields CSARDSGRPTQYF.

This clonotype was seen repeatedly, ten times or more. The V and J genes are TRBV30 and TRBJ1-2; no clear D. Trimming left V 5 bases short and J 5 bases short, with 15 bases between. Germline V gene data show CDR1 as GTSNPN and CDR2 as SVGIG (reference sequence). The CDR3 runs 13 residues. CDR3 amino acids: CAWRRGAGYGYTF. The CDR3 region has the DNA TGTGCCTGGCGGCGTGGCGCAGGATATGGCTACACCTTC.

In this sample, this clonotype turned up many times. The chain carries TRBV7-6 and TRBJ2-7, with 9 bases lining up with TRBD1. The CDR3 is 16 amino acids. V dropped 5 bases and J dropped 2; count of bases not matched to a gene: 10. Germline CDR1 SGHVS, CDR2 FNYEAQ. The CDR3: CASSPNPGQGPYEQYF. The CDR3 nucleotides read TGTGCCAGCAGCCCAAATCCGGGACAGGGACCCTACGAGCAGTACTTC.

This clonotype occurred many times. CDR3 region: CSVDPGQGILRETQYF. The CDR3 nucleotides are TGCAGCGTTGACCCGGGACAGGGGATTCTCAGGGAGACCCAGTACTTC. The chain has TRBV29-1 and TRBJ2-5; TRBD1 matches 10 bases. Germline V gene lookup returns CDR1 SQVTM and CDR2 ANQGSEA. V lost 3 bases to trimming and J lost 5 bases; unmatched junction nucleotides: 12. The CDR3 runs 16 residues. The variable domain in full, with the rest retrieved from reference TRBV29-1 and TRBJ2-5, is SAVISQKPSRDICQRGTSLTIQCQVDSQVTMMFWYRQQPGQSLTLIATANQGSEATYESGFVIDKFPISRPNLTFSTLTVSNMSPEDSSIYLCSVDPGQGILRETQYFGPGTRLLVL.

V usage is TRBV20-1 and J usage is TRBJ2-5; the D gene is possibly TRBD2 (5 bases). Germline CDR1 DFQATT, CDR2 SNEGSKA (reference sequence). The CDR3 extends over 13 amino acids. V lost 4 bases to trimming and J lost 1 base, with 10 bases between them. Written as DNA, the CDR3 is TGCAGTGCTACCGGGATGGTCCAAGAGACCCAGTACTTC. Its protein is CSATGMVQETQYF.